This T cell receptor beta chain was documented in a study of shared clonotypes between healthy human individuals. In the study overall: Donors had three CD4 naive, three CD4 memory, two CD8 naive and one CD8 memory plate apiece.

With regard to this clone: What it binds is unknown.

Study-wide results and caveats: The researchers took only blood, and tissue repertoires probably look different. Having only a few donors restricted how much genetic and exposure-history diversity was captured.

Using immunoSEQ multiplex PCR, the repertoire was profiled, and TCRdb retains in-frame clones only, with some absent. The repertoire has under 850,000 clones, almost 95% of them found once; the top ten carry 24%. The CDR3 consists of 15 residues. J was trimmed by 1 base and V by 4 bases; bases with no gene match: 7. CDR1 and CDR2 (germline): SGHNT, YYREEE (reference sequence). CD8 cells classed as naive were CD45RO-negative and positively selected for CCR7, excluding terminally differentiated effector memory CD45RA+ cells. The source is a man aged 25 to 40 in good health. The sample taken for sequencing was naive CD8+ T cells sorted from blood. This rearrangement joins TRBV5-4 to TRBJ1-1, with 7 bases fitting TRBD1. The CDR3 DNA reads TGTGCCAGCAGCACACGGGACAGACCGAACACTGAAGCTTTCTTT. Residues: CASSTRDRPNTEAFF.